The clone carrying this TCR beta chain was picked up a small number of times. What it binds is not known. The PCR employed 60 Vbeta primers together with 13 Jbeta primers. Assay used: immunoSEQ multiplex PCR; TCRdb lists only in-frame clones, some missing. The sample holds about 150,000 clones, 60% to 75% seen once. The V end was cut by 3 bases, the J end by 4 bases, with 19 bases between. Looked up from germline, CDR1 is MGHRA and CDR2 is YSYEKL. This CDR3 is 17 amino acids long. The data originate from a study of cytomegalovirus exposure and HLA in healthy donors. The study, taken as a whole, reports: Across donors, most TCRs were seen rarely, yet some public ones were widespread. In a later analysis, common viral pathogens appeared linked to several of the most significant clusters. In terms of immune exposure information, only CMV serostatus was available.

This chain uses TRBV4-1 with TRBJ2-1, with D possibly TRBD2 on 5 matching bases. Sequencing used PBMCs. The receptor was isolated from a human donor in good health. The CDR3 sequence is CASSHRTTDYEYNEQFF. CDR3 in DNA: TGCGCCAGCAGCCACAGAACCACCGACTACGAATACAATGAGCAGTTCTTC.